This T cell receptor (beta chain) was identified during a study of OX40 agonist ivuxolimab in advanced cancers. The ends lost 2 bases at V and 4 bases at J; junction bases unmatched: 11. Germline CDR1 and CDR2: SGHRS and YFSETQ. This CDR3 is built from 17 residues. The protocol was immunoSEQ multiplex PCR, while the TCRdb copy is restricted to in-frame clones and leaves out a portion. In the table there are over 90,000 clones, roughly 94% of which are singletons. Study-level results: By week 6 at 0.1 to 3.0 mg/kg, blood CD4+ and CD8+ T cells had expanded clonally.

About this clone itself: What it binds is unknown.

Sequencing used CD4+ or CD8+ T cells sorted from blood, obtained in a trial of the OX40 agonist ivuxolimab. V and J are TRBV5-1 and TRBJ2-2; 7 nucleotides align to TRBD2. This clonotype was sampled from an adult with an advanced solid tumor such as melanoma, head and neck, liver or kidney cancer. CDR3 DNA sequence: TGCGCCAGCAGCTTTGGGTCGGGGAGGGGCGCCACCGGGGAGCTGTTTTTT. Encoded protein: CASSFGSGRGATGELFF.